This T cell receptor beta chain emerged from a study of metastatic and nonmetastatic thyroid tumors. Looking at the study overall: Patients with malignant and benign thyroid disease provided blood and tumor or nodule tissue, whose repertoires were compared.

In its sample, this clone is large. The antigen is not known. This CDR3 is 15 amino acids long. V lost 3 bases and J lost 0, with 10 bases in between. Germline V gives CDR1 LGHNA, CDR2 YNFKEQ. Original processing notes: Across clinicopathological groups, CDR3 differences served as the basis for building a distant-metastasis classifier for papillary thyroid cancer. TCRdb re-clonotyped the PCR reads through MiXCR. TCRdb's processing, not the authors' own work, is the source of the V and J calls. The data show over 10,000 clones, about 33% seen once. All patients were untreated before thyroid surgery. General study findings and limits: Reported TCR beta diversity, measured in blood and tumor, was significantly higher for malignant thyroid tumors than for benign nodules.

The material sequenced was tumor tissue. The rearrangement joins TRBV4-2 to TRBJ2-3, with D unresolved. This TCR was sampled from a male donor with papillary thyroid cancer or a benign thyroid nodule (not recorded which). Some clones in this sample may be carry-over from other donors' samples. CDR3 sequence reads: CASSQKSASTDTQYF. CDR3 coding DNA: TGTGCCAGCAGCCAGAAGAGCGCTAGCACAGATACGCAGTATTTT.